This T cell receptor beta chain was retrieved from a study of T cell repertoires in ileal Crohn's disease. The study, taken as a whole, reports: Compared with CD4 T cells, sorted CD8 cells carried more expanded clones. Every patient over 26.8% clonality showed endoscopic recurrence.

Regarding time point: inflamed ileum from the surgical specimen. On this clone itself: Its antigen is unknown.

Repertoires were generated with immunoSEQ multiplex PCR, while TCRdb's copy carries only in-frame clones and drops some. The sample consists of under 14,000 clones, roughly 87% of them appearing once. Sequenced: ileal tissue. This clonotype originated in an adult with Crohn's disease.

The CDR3 DNA follows: TGTGCCAGCAGCCTTGATGGGAGGGTACATTCACCCCTCCACTTT. Protein: CASSLDGRVHSPLHF. V is TRBV9 and J is TRBJ1-6; D unclear. V dropped 4 bases and J dropped 8 bases, with 16 bases sitting between them. The CDR3 sequence is 15 residues long. Looked up from germline, CDR1 is SGDLS and CDR2 is YYNGEE.